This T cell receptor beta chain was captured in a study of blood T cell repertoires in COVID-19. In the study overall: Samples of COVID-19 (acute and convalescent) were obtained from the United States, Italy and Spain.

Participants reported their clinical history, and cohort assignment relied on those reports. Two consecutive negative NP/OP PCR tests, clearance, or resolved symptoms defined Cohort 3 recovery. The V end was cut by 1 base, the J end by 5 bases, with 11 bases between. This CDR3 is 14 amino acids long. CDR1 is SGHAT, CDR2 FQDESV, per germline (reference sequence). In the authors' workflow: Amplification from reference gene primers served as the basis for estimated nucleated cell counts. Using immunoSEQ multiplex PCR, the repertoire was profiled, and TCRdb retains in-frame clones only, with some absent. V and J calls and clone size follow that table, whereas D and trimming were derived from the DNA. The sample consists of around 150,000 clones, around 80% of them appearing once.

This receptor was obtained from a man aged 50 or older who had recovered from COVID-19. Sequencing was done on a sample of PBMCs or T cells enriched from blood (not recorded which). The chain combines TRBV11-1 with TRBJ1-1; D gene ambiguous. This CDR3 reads CASSLDALVTEAFF. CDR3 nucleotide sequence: TGTGCCAGCAGCTTAGACGCACTCGTGACTGAAGCTTTCTTT.